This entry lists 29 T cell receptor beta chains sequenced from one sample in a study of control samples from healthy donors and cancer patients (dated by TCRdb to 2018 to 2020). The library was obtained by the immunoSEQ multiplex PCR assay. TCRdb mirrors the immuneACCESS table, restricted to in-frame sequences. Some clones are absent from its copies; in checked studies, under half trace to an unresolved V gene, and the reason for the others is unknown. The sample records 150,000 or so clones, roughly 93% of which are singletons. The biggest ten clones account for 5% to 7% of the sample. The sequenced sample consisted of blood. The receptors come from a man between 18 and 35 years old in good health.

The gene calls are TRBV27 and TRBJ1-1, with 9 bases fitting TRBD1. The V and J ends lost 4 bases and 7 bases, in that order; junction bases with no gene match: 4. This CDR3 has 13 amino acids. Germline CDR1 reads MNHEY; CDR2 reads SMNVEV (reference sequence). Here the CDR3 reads CASSWTGENEAFF. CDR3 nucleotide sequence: TGTGCCAGCAGTTGGACAGGGGAAAATGAAGCTTTCTTT.

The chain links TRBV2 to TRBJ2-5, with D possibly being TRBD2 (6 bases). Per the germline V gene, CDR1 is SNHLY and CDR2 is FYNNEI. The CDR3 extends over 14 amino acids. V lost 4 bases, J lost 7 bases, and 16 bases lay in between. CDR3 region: CASSGPDYGGTQYF. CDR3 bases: TGTGCCAGCAGTGGACCGGACTACGGGGGGACCCAGTACTTC.

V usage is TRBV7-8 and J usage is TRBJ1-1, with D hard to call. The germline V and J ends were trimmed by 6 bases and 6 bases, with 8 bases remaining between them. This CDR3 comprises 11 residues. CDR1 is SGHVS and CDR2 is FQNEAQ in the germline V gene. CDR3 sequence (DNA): TGTGCCAGCAGGTCAGGAGCTGAAGCTTTCTTT. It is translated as CASRSGAEAFF.

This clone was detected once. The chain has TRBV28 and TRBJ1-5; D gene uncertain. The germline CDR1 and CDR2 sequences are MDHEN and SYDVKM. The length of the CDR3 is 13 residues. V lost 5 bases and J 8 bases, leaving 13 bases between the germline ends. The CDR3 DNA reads TGTGCCAGCAGTACGGGAGAGAGTAAGCCCCAGCATTTT. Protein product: CASSTGESKPQHF.

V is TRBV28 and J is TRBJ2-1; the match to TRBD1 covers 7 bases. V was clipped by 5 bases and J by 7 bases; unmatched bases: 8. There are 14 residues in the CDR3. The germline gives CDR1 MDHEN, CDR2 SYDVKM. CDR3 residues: CASSPQGTTNEQFF. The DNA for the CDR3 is TGTGCCAGCAGTCCACAGGGGACAACTAATGAGCAGTTCTTC.

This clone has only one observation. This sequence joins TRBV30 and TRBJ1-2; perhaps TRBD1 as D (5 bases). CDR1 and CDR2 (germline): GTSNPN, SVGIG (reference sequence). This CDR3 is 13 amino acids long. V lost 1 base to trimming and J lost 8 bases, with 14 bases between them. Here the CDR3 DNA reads TGTGCCTGGAGTGCAAGACAGTGGGGAGGCTACACCTTC. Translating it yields CAWSARQWGGYTF.

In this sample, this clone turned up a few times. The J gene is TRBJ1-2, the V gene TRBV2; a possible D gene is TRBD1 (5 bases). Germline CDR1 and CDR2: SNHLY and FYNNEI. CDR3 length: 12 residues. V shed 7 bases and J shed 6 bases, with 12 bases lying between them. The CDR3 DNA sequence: TGTGCCAGCAACTCTGGGGGGAATGGCTACACCTTC. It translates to CASNSGGNGYTF.

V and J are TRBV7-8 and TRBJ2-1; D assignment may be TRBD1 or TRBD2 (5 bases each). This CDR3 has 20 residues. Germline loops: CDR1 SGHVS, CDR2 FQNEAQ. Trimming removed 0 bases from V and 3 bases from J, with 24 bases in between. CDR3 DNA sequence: TGTGCCAGCAGCTTAGCGCGGGTTATTGGGGCAGCAACATACTACAATGAGCAGTTCTTC. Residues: CASSLARVIGAATYYNEQFF.

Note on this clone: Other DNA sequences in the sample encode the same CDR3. The CDR3 protein is CASSPGTGSYEQYF. CDR3 sequence (DNA): TGTGCCAGCAGTCCCGGGACAGGGTCCTACGAGCAGTACTTC. The J gene is TRBJ2-7, the V gene TRBV3-1 (or the pseudogene TRBV3-2), with 9 bases identical to TRBD1. Germline assignment: CDR1 LGHDT and CDR2 YNNKEL (reference sequence). This CDR3 is 14 amino acids long. V lost 6 bases, J lost 1 base, and 4 bases stayed unmatched.

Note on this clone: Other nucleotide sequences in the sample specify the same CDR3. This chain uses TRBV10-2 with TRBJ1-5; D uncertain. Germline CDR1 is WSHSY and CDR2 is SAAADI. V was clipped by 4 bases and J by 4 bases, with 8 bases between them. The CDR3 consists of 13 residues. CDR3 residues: CASSGTSNQPQHF. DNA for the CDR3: TGCGCCAGCAGTGGGACCTCGAATCAGCCCCAGCATTTT.

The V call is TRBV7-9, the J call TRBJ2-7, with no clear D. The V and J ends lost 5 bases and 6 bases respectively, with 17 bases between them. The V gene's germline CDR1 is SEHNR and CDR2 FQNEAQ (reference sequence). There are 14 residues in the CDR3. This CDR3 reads CASSEDTPPSEQYF. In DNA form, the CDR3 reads TGTGCCAGCAGCGAAGATACCCCACCGAGCGAGCAGTACTTC. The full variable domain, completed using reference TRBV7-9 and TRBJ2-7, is DTGVSQNPRHKITKRGQNVTFRCDPISEHNRLYWYRQTLGQGPEFLTYFQNEAQLEKSRLLSDRFSAERPKGSFSTLEIQRTEQGDSAMYLCASSEDTPPSEQYFGPGTRLTVT.

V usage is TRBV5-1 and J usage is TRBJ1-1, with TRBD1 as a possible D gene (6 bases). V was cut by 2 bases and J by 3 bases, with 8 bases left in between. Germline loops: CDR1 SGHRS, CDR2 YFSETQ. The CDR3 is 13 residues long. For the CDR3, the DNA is TGCGCCAGCAGCTTCGCAGGGGACACTGAAGCTTTCTTT. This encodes CASSFAGDTEAFF.

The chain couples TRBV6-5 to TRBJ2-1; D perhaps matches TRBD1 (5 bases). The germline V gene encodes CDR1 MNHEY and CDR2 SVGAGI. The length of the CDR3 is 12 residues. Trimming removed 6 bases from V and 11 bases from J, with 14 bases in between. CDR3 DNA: TGTGCCAGCAGGGGCGACAGCTGGAAGCAGTTCTTC. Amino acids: CASRGDSWKQFF.

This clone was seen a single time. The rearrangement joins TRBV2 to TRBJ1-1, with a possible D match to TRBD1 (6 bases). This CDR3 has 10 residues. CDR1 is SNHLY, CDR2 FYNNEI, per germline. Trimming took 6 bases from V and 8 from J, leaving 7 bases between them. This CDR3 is CASRGAEAFF. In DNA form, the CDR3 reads TGTGCCAGCAGGGGGGCGGAAGCTTTCTTT.

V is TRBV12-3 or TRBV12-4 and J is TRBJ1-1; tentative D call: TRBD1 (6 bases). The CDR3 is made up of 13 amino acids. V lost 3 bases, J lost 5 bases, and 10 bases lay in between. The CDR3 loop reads CASSFMGTTEAFF. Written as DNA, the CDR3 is TGTGCCAGCAGTTTCATGGGGACAACTGAAGCTTTCTTT.

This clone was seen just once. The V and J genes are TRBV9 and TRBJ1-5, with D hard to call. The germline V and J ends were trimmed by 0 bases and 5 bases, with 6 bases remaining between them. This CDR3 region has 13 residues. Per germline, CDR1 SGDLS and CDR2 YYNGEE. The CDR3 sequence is CASSVAEDQPQHF. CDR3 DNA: TGTGCCAGCAGCGTAGCTGAGGATCAGCCCCAGCATTTT.

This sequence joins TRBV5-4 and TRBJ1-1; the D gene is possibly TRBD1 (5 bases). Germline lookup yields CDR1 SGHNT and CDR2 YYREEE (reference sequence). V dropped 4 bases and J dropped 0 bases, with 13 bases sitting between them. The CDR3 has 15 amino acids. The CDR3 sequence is CASSPGDGVNTEAFF. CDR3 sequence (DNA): TGTGCCAGCAGCCCCGGGGACGGAGTGAACACTGAAGCTTTCTTT.

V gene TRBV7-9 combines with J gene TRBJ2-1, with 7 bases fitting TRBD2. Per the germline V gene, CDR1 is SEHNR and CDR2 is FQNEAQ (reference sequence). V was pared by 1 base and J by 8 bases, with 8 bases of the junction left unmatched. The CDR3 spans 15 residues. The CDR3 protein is CASSLGLAGSDEQFF. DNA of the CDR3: TGTGCCAGCAGCTTAGGATTAGCGGGTTCTGATGAGCAGTTCTTC.

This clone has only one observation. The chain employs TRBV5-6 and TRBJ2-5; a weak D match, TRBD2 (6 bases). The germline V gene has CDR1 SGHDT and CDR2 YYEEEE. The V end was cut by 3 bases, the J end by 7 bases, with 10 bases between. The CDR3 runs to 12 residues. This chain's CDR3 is CASSSNGGTQYF. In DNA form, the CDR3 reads TGTGCCAGCAGCTCTAACGGGGGGACCCAGTACTTC.

The DNA of the CDR3 is TGTGCCTGGAGTCAACTTGCAACTAATGAAAAACTGTTTTTT. As protein: CAWSQLATNEKLFF. The V gene is TRBV30, the J gene TRBJ1-4; D unresolved. The V gene lost 2 bases and the J gene lost 0 bases, with 7 bases spanning the gap. The CDR3 loop spans 14 amino acids. Germline loops: CDR1 GTSNPN, CDR2 SVGIG (reference sequence).

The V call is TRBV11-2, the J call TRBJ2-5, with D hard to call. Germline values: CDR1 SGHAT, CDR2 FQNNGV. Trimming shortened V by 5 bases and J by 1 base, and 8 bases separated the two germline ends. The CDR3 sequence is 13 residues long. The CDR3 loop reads CASSGSPQETQYF. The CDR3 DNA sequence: TGTGCCAGCAGCGGGTCCCCCCAAGAGACCCAGTACTTC.

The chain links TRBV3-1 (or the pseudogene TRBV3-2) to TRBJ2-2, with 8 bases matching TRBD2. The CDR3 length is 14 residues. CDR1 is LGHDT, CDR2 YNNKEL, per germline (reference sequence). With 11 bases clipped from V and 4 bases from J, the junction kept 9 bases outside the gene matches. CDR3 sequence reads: CAVEPSGGTGELFF. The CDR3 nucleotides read TGTGCCGTTGAGCCCAGCGGGGGCACCGGGGAGCTGTTTTTT.

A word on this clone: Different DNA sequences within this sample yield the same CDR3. CDR3 sequence reads: CASSLVRTSTDTQYF. The CDR3 DNA is TGCGCCAGCAGCTTGGTTCGGACTAGCACAGATACGCAGTATTTT. This rearrangement joins TRBV5-1 to TRBJ2-3, with D tentatively TRBD2 (5 bases). Germline lookup yields CDR1 SGHRS and CDR2 YFSETQ. Trimming took off 0 bases at V and 0 bases at J, with 8 bases between the two ends. The CDR3 is 15 residues long. The entire variable domain, with the rest obtained from reference TRBV5-1 and TRBJ2-3, is as follows: KAGVTQTPRYLIKTRGQQVTLSCSPISGHRSVSWYQQTPGQGLQFLFEYFSETQRNKGNFPGRFSGRQFSNSRSEMNVSTLELGDSALYLCASSLVRTSTDTQYFGPGTRLTVL.

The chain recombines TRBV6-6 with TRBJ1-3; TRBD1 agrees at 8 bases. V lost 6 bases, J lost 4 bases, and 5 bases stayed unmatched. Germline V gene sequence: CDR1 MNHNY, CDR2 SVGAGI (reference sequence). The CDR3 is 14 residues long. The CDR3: CASSRTGHGNTIYF. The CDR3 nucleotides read TGTGCCAGCAGCCGGACAGGGCACGGAAACACCATATATTTT.

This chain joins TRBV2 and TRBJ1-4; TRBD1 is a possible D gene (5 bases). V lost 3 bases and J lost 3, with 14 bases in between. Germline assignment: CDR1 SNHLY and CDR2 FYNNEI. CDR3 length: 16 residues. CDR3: CASSESAGRPNEKLFF. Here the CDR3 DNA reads TGTGCCAGCAGTGAGTCGGCAGGGAGGCCTAATGAAAAACTGTTTTTT.

The CDR3 DNA reads as TGTGCCAGCAGCTTAGATAGTAGCGGAGTCTACGAGCAGTACTTC. Its protein product is CASSLDSSGVYEQYF. V is TRBV11-3 and J is TRBJ2-7; maybe TRBD2 (6 bases). Germline assignment: CDR1 SGHNT and CDR2 YENEEA. V was cut by 0 bases and J by 3 bases, with 12 bases left in between. The CDR3 length is 15 residues.

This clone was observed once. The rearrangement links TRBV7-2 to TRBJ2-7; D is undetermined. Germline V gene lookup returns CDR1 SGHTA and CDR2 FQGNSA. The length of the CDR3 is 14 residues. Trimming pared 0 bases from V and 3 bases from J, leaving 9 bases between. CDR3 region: CASSLAIRNYEQYF. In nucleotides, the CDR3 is TGTGCCAGCAGCTTAGCCATCAGGAACTACGAGCAGTACTTC.

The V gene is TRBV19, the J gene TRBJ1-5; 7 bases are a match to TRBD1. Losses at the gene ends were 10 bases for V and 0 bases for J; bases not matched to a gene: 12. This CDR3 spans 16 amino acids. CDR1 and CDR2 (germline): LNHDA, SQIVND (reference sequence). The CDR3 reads CATLIRDSLSNQPQHF. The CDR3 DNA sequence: TGTGCCACTCTTATCCGGGACAGCCTTAGCAATCAGCCCCAGCATTTT.

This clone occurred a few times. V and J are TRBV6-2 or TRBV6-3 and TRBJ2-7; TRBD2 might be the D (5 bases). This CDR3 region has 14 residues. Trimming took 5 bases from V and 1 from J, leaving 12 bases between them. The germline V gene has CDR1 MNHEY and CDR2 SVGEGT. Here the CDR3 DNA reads TGTGCCAGCAGTCCCGGAGGTAGTTCCTACGAGCAGTACTTC. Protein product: CASSPGGSSYEQYF.